The present TCR beta chain was sequenced within a study of T cell repertoires in cytomegalovirus infection. The overall study: Public signatures in TCR beta pointed to CMV infection and matching HLA type.

One entry per CDR3 protein results from TCRdb running MiXCR on the reads. The repertoire holds fewer than 30,000 distinct CDR3 sequences, with 19% as singletons. From germline, CDR1 is SEHNR and CDR2 FQNEAQ (reference sequence). This CDR3 is 14 amino acids long. J was trimmed by 2 bases and V by 3 bases; bases with no gene match: 1. Worth noting for this clonotype: Its antigen is unknown.

The source material was CD8+ T cells from cultured PBMCs, sampled from culture after CMV antigen stimulation. The chain is built from TRBV7-9 and TRBJ2-7; 10 nucleotides align to TRBD1. The sequence was collected from a human donor in good health (CMV status not recorded). Some clones in this sample may be carry-over from other donors' samples. CDR3 DNA sequence: TGTGCCAGCAGCTTGGGGACAGGGGCCTACGAGCAGTACTTC. Its protein is CASSLGTGAYEQYF.